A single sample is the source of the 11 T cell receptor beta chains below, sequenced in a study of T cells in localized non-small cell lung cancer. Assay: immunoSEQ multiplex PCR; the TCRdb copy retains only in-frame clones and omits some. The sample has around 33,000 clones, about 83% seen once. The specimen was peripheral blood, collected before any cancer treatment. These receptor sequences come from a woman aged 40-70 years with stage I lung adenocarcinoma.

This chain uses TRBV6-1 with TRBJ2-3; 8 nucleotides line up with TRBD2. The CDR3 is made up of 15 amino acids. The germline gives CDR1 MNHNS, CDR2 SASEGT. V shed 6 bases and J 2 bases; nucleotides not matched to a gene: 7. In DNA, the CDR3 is TGTGCCAGCAGCCCAACTAGCGGAATCACAGATACGCAGTATTTT. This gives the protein CASSPTSGITDTQYF.

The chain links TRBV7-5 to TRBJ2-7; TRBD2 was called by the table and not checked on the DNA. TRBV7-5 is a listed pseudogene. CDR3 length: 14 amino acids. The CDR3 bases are TGTGCCAGCAGCTGGACTGAGACCCACTACGAGCAGTACTTC. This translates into CASSWTETHYEQYF.

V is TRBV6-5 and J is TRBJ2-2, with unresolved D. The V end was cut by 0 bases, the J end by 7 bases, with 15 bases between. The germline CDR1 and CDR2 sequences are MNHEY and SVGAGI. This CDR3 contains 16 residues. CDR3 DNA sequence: TGTGCCAGCAGTTACTCGTTAGTGCTTGGGAACGGGGAGCTGTTTTTT. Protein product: CASSYSLVLGNGELFF.

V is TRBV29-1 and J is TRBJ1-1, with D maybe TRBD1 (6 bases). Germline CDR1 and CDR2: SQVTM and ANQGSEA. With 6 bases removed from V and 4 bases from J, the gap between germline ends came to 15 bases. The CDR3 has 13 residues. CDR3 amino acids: CSVPHGGGTEAFF. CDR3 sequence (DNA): TGCAGCGTCCCGCATGGAGGGGGCACTGAAGCTTTCTTT.

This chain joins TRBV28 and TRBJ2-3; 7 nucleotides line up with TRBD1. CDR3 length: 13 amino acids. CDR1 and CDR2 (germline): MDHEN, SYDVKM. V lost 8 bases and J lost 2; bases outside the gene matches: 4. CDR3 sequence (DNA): TGTGCCAGCTATGACAGGGCCACAGATACGCAGTATTTT. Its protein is CASYDRATDTQYF.

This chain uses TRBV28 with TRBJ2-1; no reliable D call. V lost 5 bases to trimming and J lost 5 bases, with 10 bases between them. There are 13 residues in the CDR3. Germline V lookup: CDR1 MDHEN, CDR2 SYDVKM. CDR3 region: CASSGMANNEQFF. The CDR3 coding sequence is TGTGCCAGCAGTGGCATGGCCAACAATGAGCAGTTCTTC.

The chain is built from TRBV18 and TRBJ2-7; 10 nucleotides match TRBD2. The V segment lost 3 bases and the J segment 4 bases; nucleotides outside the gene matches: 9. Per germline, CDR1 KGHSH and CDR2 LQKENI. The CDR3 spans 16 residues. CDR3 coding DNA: TGTGCCAGCTCACCTTCCGGACTAGCGGTGACATACGAGCAGTACTTC. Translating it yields CASSPSGLAVTYEQYF.

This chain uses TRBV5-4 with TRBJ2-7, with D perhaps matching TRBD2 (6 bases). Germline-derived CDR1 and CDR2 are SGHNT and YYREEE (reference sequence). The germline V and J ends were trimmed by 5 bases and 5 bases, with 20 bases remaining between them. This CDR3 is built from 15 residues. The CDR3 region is CASSLPGGREDEQYF. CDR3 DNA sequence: TGTGCCAGCAGTTTGCCCGGGGGTAGGGAAGACGAGCAGTACTTC.

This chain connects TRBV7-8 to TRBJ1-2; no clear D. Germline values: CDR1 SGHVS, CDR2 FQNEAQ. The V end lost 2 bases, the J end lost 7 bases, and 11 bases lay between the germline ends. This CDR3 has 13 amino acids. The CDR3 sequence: CASSLREGGGYTF. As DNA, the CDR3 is TGTGCCAGCAGCTTACGGGAGGGAGGTGGCTACACCTTC.

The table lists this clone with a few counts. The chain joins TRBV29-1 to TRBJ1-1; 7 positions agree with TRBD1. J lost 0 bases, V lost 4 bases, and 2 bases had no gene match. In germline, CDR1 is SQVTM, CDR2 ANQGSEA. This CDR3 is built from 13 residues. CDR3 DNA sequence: TGCAGCGTTGCACAGGGGATGAACACTGAAGCTTTCTTT. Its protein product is CSVAQGMNTEAFF.

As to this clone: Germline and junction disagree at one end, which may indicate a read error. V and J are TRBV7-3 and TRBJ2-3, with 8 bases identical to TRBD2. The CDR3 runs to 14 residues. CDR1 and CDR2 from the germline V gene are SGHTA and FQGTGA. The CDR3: CATSGRGGTDTQYF. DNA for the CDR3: TGTGCCACCAGCGGGCGGGGGGGCACAGATACGCAGTATTTT.